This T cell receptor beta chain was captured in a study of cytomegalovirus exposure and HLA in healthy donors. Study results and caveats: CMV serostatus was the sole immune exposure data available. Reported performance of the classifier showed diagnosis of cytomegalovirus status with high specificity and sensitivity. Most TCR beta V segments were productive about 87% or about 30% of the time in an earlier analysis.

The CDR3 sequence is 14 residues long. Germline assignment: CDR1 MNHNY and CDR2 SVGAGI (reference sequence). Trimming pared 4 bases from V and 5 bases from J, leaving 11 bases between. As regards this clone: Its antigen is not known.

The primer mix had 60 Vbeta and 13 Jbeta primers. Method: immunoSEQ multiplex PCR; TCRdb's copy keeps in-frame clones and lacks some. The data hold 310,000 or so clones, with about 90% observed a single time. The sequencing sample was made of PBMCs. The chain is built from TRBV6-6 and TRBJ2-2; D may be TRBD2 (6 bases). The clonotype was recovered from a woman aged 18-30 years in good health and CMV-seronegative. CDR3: CASSSTSGTGELFF. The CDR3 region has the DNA TGTGCCAGCAGTTCGACTAGTGGTACCGGGGAGCTGTTTTTT.